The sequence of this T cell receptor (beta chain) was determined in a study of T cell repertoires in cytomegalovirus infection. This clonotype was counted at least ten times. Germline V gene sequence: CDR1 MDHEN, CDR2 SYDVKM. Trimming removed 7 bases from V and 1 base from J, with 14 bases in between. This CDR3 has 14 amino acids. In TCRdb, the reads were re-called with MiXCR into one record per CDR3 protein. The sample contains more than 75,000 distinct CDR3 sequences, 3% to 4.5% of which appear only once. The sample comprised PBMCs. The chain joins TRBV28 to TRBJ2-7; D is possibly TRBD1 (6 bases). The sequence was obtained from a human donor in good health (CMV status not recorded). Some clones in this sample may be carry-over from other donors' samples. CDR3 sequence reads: CASMSTGPSYEQYF. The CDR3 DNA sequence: TGTGCCAGCATGTCAACAGGGCCATCCTACGAGCAGTACTTC.